Listed here are 10 T cell receptor beta chains from one sample, sequenced in a study of blood T cells in healthy people across ages. Primers used in a second PCR of roughly 7 to 12 cycles were a sample-barcoded 5' primer and a J-beta primer mix. TCRdb re-derived calls from the 5' RACE reads in MiXCR, one entry per CDR3 protein. Of over a million distinct CDR3 sequences listed, approximately 42% were seen once; the top ten hold about 4.1%. The material sequenced was blood. The receptor source for this set is a woman aged 18-35 years in good health.

V usage is TRBV2 and J usage is TRBJ1-6; TRBD1 is a possible D gene (6 bases). Trimming stripped 9 bases from V and 7 bases from J, with 10 bases between. The CDR3 spans 12 residues. Germline-derived CDR1 and CDR2 are SNHLY and FYNNEI. CDR3 coding DNA: TGTGCCAGTCGGGGGCCAAATTCACCCCTCCACTTT. It yields the protein CASRGPNSPLHF.

J is TRBJ2-1 and V is TRBV5-1, with 16 positions matching TRBD2. This CDR3 comprises 19 residues. Per the germline V gene, CDR1 is SGHRS and CDR2 is YFSETQ. V gave up 5 bases and J gave up 0 bases; unmatched junction bases: 8. The DNA for the CDR3 is TGCGCCAGCAGTCGACCGGGACTAGCGGGAGGGAGCTCCTACAATGAGCAGTTCTTC. This gives the protein CASSRPGLAGGSSYNEQFF. The full variable domain, in which reference TRBV5-1 and TRBJ2-1 provide the parts outside the CDR3, is KAGVTQTPRYLIKTRGQQVTLSCSPISGHRSVSWYQQTPGQGLQFLFEYFSETQRNKGNFPGRFSGRQFSNSRSEMNVSTLELGDSALYLCASSRPGLAGGSSYNEQFFGPGTRLTVL.

This clonotype was seen a single time. The chain employs TRBV15 and TRBJ2-2; D gene ambiguous. Per germline, CDR1 LNHNV and CDR2 YYDKDF (reference sequence). The V end lost 0 bases, the J end lost 7 bases, and 12 bases lay between the germline ends. CDR3 length: 15 residues. This CDR3 reads CATSRDRLGNGELFF. For the CDR3, the DNA is TGTGCCACCAGCAGAGATCGTCTAGGTAACGGGGAGCTGTTTTTT.

This clonotype was detected only a few times. One end of the junction is discordant with germline, which a read error may explain. The chain combines TRBV4-1 with TRBJ2-1; tentatively, D is TRBD1 (6 bases). In germline, CDR1 is MGHRA, CDR2 YSYEKL. This CDR3 comprises 16 residues. This CDR3 reads CASSQVGAPGYYEQFF. The DNA of the CDR3 is TGCGCCAGCAGCCAAGTGGGGGCTCCCGGCTACTATGAGCAGTTCTTC.

This clonotype has a count of ten or more. The chain combines TRBV4-3 with TRBJ1-5; no clear D gene. Trimming stripped 0 bases from V and 3 bases from J, with 9 bases between. The CDR3 extends over 15 amino acids. Germline CDR1 is LGHNA and CDR2 is YSLEER. DNA for the CDR3: TGCGCCAGCAGCCAAGATATGGGCCACAATCAGCCCCAGCATTTT. Translation: CASSQDMGHNQPQHF.

The table lists this clonotype with a count of one. The junction departs from germline at one end; a sequencing error may be responsible. V and J are TRBV6-1 and TRBJ2-7; D gene uncertain. The V gene's germline CDR1 is MNHNS and CDR2 SASEGT. This CDR3 has 13 amino acids. Here the CDR3 reads CASSGTATYERYF. Here the CDR3 DNA reads TGTGCCAGCTCGGGTACAGCAACCTACGAGCGGTACTTC.

The CDR3 sequence is CASSQGQATEAFF. The CDR3 DNA reads as TGTGCCAGCAGCCAAGGACAGGCCACTGAAGCTTTCTTT. The chain recombines TRBV14 with TRBJ1-1, with D possibly being TRBD1 (6 bases). V dropped 1 base and J dropped 4 bases, with 7 bases sitting between them. Germline assignment: CDR1 SGHDN and CDR2 FVKESK. This CDR3 is 13 amino acids long.

Only a few counts were recorded for this clonotype. The J gene is TRBJ1-6, the V gene TRBV20-1; D ambiguous. The CDR3 spans 14 residues. Trimming shortened V by 3 bases and J by 3 bases, and 9 bases separated the two germline ends. The germline V gene has CDR1 DFQATT and CDR2 SNEGSKA (reference sequence). CDR3 residues: CSASGGVYNSPLHF. The CDR3, as DNA: TGCAGTGCTAGCGGTGGGGTCTATAATTCACCCCTCCACTTT.

This clonotype was seen only once. The chain joins TRBV5-8 to TRBJ2-3, with TRBD2 as a possible D gene (5 bases). The CDR3 has 15 residues. Deletions cut 4 bases from V and 2 bases from J, with 14 bases between. The germline gives CDR1 SGHTS, CDR2 YDEGEE. The CDR3 DNA follows: TGTGCCAGCAGCCCTGGACGGGGATTCACAGATACGCAGTATTTT. Its translation is CASSPGRGFTDTQYF.

The V and J genes are TRBV28 and TRBJ2-1, with D possibly matching TRBD1 (5 bases). Germline lookup yields CDR1 MDHEN and CDR2 SYDVKM. The CDR3 extends over 14 amino acids. Trimming stripped 6 bases from V and 0 bases from J, with 9 bases between. CDR3 nucleotides: TGTGCCAGCAGGGTGACAGTCTCCTACAATGAGCAGTTCTTC. It yields the protein CASRVTVSYNEQFF. Full variable domain (remainder filled in from reference TRBV28 and TRBJ2-1): DVKVTQSSRYLVKRTGEKVFLECVQDMDHENMFWYRQDPGLGLRLIYFSYDVKMKEKGDIPEGYSVSREKKERFSLILESASTNQTSMYLCASRVTVSYNEQFFGPGTRLTVL.